Sequencing of this T cell receptor (beta chain) was carried out in a study of T-cell reconstitution after alpha-beta-depleted transplantation in children. V lost 5 bases to trimming and J lost 3 bases, with 21 bases between them. The CDR3 length is 17 residues. The germline V gene encodes CDR1 SGHTA and CDR2 FQGNSA. The library targeted TCRbeta and was prepared with unique molecular identifiers. TCRdb fed the PCR reads into MiXCR, producing one record per CDR3 protein. This repertoire shows 600,000 to 700,000 distinct CDR3 sequences, about 15% found once; its top ten account for 0.8% to 1.1%. This chain joins TRBV7-2 and TRBJ2-3; possibly TRBD2 for D (6 bases). Material: PBMCs from the stem cell graft donor, obtained from the stem cell graft. This TCR came from a human donor who donated a stem cell graft to a child with acute myeloid leukemia. The CDR3 region is CASSPQSGSGGTDTQYF. CDR3 sequence (DNA): TGTGCCAGCAGCCCCCAGTCCGGTAGCGGAGGGACAGATACGCAGTATTTT. The whole variable domain, remainder taken from reference TRBV7-2 and TRBJ2-3, is GAGVSQSPSNKVTEKGKDVELRCDPISGHTALYWYRQSLGQGLEFLIYFQGNSAPDKSGLPSDRFSAERTGGSVSTLTIQRTQQEDSAVYLCASSPQSGSGGTDTQYFGPGTRLTVL.